This paragraph reports one T cell receptor (beta chain). The antigen remains unidentified. This sample is part of a study of T cell responses to AZD1222 COVID-19 vaccine. Assay: immunoSEQ multiplex PCR; the TCRdb copy retains only in-frame clones and omits some. The sample has around 160,000 clones, approximately 78% seen once. Broader study findings: Donor demographics were predominantly white British with a female majority; clonal diversity may be underestimated.

This material consisted of peripheral blood, taken on day 0 of MenACWY control vaccination. The TCR was taken from an adult in good health.

The CDR3 DNA reads TGTGCCAGCTCACGGGACACCGGGGAGCTGTTTTTT. Translation: CASSRDTGELFF. This chain joins TRBV18 and TRBJ2-2; no definite D call. Germline V gene data show CDR1 as KGHSH and CDR2 as LQKENI. The CDR3 loop spans 12 amino acids. V dropped 4 bases and J dropped 3 bases, with 3 bases sitting between them. Drawing the rest from reference TRBV18 and TRBJ2-2, the complete variable domain is NAGVMQNPRHLVRRRGQEARLRCSPMKGHSHVYWYRQLPEEGLKFMVYLQKENIIDESGMPKERFSAEFPKEGPSILRIQQVVRGDSAAYFCASSRDTGELFFGEGSRLTVL.